These T cell receptor beta chains were read from a single sample in a study of PD-L1 blockade in urothelial cancer. Only in-frame clones appear in the TCRdb table, and some are missing; sequencing was by immunoSEQ multiplex PCR. The table records tens of thousands of clones, over 65% of them present only once. The sample was PBMCs, taken around atezolizumab (anti-PD-L1) treatment. The receptors come from a man aged 55 to 69 with urothelial cancer. CDR3s include the opening cysteine and the closing phenylalanine or tryptophan. Fields, in order: D gene, V gene, CDR3 length, J gene, clone size, CDR3 DNA, CDR3 protein. D genes are given only for firm matches. A clone size is listed for some rows: how often the clone was seen (once, few, many), or a class if it is expanded.

d_call: TRBD1
v_call: TRBV5-1
cdr3_length: 15
j_call: TRBJ2-7
clone_size: .
cdr3_nt: TGCGCCAGCAGCTACACCGGGACAGGGCCTACCGAGCAGTACTTC
cdr3_aa: CASSYTGTGPTEQYF

d_call: .
v_call: TRBV5-1
cdr3_length: 17
j_call: TRBJ2-7
clone_size: .
cdr3_nt: TGCGCCAGCAGCGAAGGTGACAGGTCCCCTCTCCCCTACGAGCAGTACTTC
cdr3_aa: CASSEGDRSPLPYEQYF

d_call: TRBD1
v_call: TRBV4-3
cdr3_length: 16
j_call: TRBJ2-7
clone_size: once
cdr3_nt: TGCGCCAGCAGCCAAGATCTAACAGGGGGCCCCTACGAGCAGTACTTC
cdr3_aa: CASSQDLTGGPYEQYF

d_call: .
v_call: TRBV19
cdr3_length: 13
j_call: TRBJ1-2
clone_size: .
cdr3_nt: TGTGCCAGTAGCATAACGGACATTCAAGGCTACACCTTC
cdr3_aa: CASSITDIQGYTF

d_call: .
v_call: TRBV30
cdr3_length: 13
j_call: TRBJ1-4
clone_size: .
cdr3_nt: TGTGCCTGGAGTCGCCAGGGTTGGGAAAAACTGTTTTTT
cdr3_aa: CAWSRQGWEKLFF

d_call: TRBD1
v_call: TRBV10-3
cdr3_length: 15
j_call: TRBJ1-5
clone_size: .
cdr3_nt: TGTGCCACCCGACGACAGGGGGAGTTCAATCAGCCCCAGCATTTT
cdr3_aa: CATRRQGEFNQPQHF

d_call: .
v_call: TRBV5-8
cdr3_length: 17
j_call: TRBJ1-4
clone_size: .
cdr3_nt: TGTGCCAGCAGCTATGGCAGGGCCAGTTTCGGTAGTGAAAAACTGTTTTTT
cdr3_aa: CASSYGRASFGSEKLFF

d_call: TRBD2
v_call: TRBV4-2
cdr3_length: 18
j_call: TRBJ2-7
clone_size: .
cdr3_nt: TGTGCCAGCAGCCAAGATCGACAACTAGCGGGGGGGCGGTACGAGCAGTACTTC
cdr3_aa: CASSQDRQLAGGRYEQYF

d_call: .
v_call: TRBV6-1
cdr3_length: 12
j_call: TRBJ1-2
clone_size: .
cdr3_nt: TGTGCCAGCAGTCTTACTCTCTATGGCTACACCTTC
cdr3_aa: CASSLTLYGYTF

d_call: .
v_call: TRBV19
cdr3_length: 12
j_call: TRBJ1-5
clone_size: .
cdr3_nt: TGTGCCAGTAGCCAGAGGGCACTAGAAAGGCATTTT
cdr3_aa: CASSQRALERHF

d_call: TRBD2
v_call: TRBV30
cdr3_length: 13
j_call: TRBJ2-7
clone_size: .
cdr3_nt: TGTGCCGGCGAAGAAGCGGGGGTCTACGAGCAGTACTTC
cdr3_aa: CAGEEAGVYEQYF

d_call: .
v_call: TRBV30
cdr3_length: 15
j_call: TRBJ1-3
clone_size: .
cdr3_nt: TGTGCCTGGAACCCCAGTGTAAACTCTGGAAACACCATATATTTT
cdr3_aa: CAWNPSVNSGNTIYF

d_call: .
v_call: TRBV9
cdr3_length: 14
j_call: TRBJ2-7
clone_size: .
cdr3_nt: TGTGCCAGCAGCGTCGACAGATTCCCTTTCGAGCAGTACTTC
cdr3_aa: CASSVDRFPFEQYF

d_call: TRBD1
v_call: TRBV19
cdr3_length: 16
j_call: TRBJ2-7
clone_size: .
cdr3_nt: TGTGCCAGTAGGGCTACTGGACAGGGCCACTCCTACGAGCAGTACTTC
cdr3_aa: CASRATGQGHSYEQYF

d_call: .
v_call: TRBV6-1
cdr3_length: 15
j_call: TRBJ2-7
clone_size: few
cdr3_nt: TGTGCCAGCAGTGACTCCGGGACACCCTTTCTAGAGCAGTACTTC
cdr3_aa: CASSDSGTPFLEQYF

d_call: .
v_call: TRBV30
cdr3_length: 14
j_call: TRBJ1-5
clone_size: once
cdr3_nt: TGTGCCTGGAATAGGAGGGCCCGCAATCAGCCCCAGCATTTT
cdr3_aa: CAWNRRARNQPQHF

d_call: TRBD1
v_call: TRBV7-2
cdr3_length: 12
j_call: TRBJ2-7
clone_size: .
cdr3_nt: TGTGCCAGCAGCCGGGACAGGTACGGCCAGTACTTC
cdr3_aa: CASSRDRYGQYF

d_call: .
v_call: TRBV19
cdr3_length: 17
j_call: TRBJ2-2
clone_size: .
cdr3_nt: TGTGCCAGTAGTATTGTCCCGTCCCACTCGTACACCGGGGAGCTGTTTTTT
cdr3_aa: CASSIVPSHSYTGELFF

d_call: TRBD2
v_call: TRBV4-2
cdr3_length: 15
j_call: TRBJ2-5
clone_size: .
cdr3_nt: TGTGCCAGCAGCCATACGACGGGGGGGCAAGAGACCCAGTACTTC
cdr3_aa: CASSHTTGGQETQYF

d_call: TRBD1
v_call: TRBV10-3
cdr3_length: 14
j_call: TRBJ2-7
clone_size: .
cdr3_nt: TGTGCCATCACCAGGACAGGGAAGCTCTACGAGCAGTACTTC
cdr3_aa: CAITRTGKLYEQYF

d_call: .
v_call: TRBV28
cdr3_length: 14
j_call: TRBJ1-5
clone_size: .
cdr3_nt: TGTGCCAGCAGTTGGTCAGGGGGCAATCAGCCCCAGCATTTT
cdr3_aa: CASSWSGGNQPQHF

d_call: .
v_call: TRBV9
cdr3_length: 15
j_call: TRBJ2-5
clone_size: .
cdr3_nt: TGTGCCAGCAGCGTAGATCCCCGTGGCGGGGAGACCCAGTACTTC
cdr3_aa: CASSVDPRGGETQYF

d_call: .
v_call: TRBV11-2
cdr3_length: 12
j_call: TRBJ2-1
clone_size: .
cdr3_nt: TGTGCCAGCAGCTTAGATCCGCAGGGTCTGTTCTTC
cdr3_aa: CASSLDPQGLFF

d_call: .
v_call: TRBV6-5
cdr3_length: 13
j_call: TRBJ2-3
clone_size: .
cdr3_nt: TGTGCCAGCAGTCCCCTGAGCACAGATACGCAGTATTTT
cdr3_aa: CASSPLSTDTQYF

d_call: .
v_call: TRBV19
cdr3_length: 16
j_call: TRBJ2-2
clone_size: .
cdr3_nt: TGTGCCAGTACTGTCCGGGGGGCGGGTTTTTCCGGGGAGCTGTTTTTT
cdr3_aa: CASTVRGAGFSGELFF

d_call: TRBD1
v_call: TRBV29-1
cdr3_length: 14
j_call: TRBJ1-1
clone_size: .
cdr3_nt: TGCAGCGTTGCCCGGGACAGATACAACACTGAAGCTTTCTTT
cdr3_aa: CSVARDRYNTEAFF

d_call: .
v_call: TRBV9
cdr3_length: 14
j_call: TRBJ2-2
clone_size: .
cdr3_nt: TGTGCCAGCAGCGTAGGGACATCTTCCCGGGAGCTGTTTTTT
cdr3_aa: CASSVGTSSRELFF

d_call: .
v_call: TRBV5-8
cdr3_length: 14
j_call: TRBJ1-2
clone_size: .
cdr3_nt: TGTGCCAGATCACGGGCAGGGCTAAACTATGGCTACACCTTC
cdr3_aa: CARSRAGLNYGYTF

d_call: TRBD1
v_call: TRBV11-3
cdr3_length: 15
j_call: TRBJ2-4
clone_size: .
cdr3_nt: TGTGCCAGCAGGGGACAGCGGTTAGCCAAAAACATTCAGTACTTC
cdr3_aa: CASRGQRLAKNIQYF

d_call: .
v_call: TRBV5-8
cdr3_length: 13
j_call: TRBJ1-1
clone_size: .
cdr3_nt: TGTGCCAGCAGTTTCAGGGTTGGGACTGAAGCTTTCTTT
cdr3_aa: CASSFRVGTEAFF

d_call: TRBD1
v_call: TRBV5-1
cdr3_length: 17
j_call: TRBJ2-7
clone_size: .
cdr3_nt: TGCGCCAGCAGCTGGAACTTAAGGACAGGGTGGACCTACGAGCAGTACTTC
cdr3_aa: CASSWNLRTGWTYEQYF

d_call: .
v_call: TRBV7-9
cdr3_length: 12
j_call: TRBJ2-3
clone_size: .
cdr3_nt: TGTGCCAGCAGCTTAAGCCCGGATACGCAGTATTTT
cdr3_aa: CASSLSPDTQYF

d_call: .
v_call: TRBV9
cdr3_length: 13
j_call: TRBJ2-2
clone_size: .
cdr3_nt: TGTGCCAGCAGCGCCCAGTTTGGCGGGGAGCTGTTTTTT
cdr3_aa: CASSAQFGGELFF

d_call: .
v_call: TRBV6-4
cdr3_length: 13
j_call: TRBJ2-1
clone_size: once
cdr3_nt: TGTGCCAGCAGGGCCACAGGTACCAATGAGCAGTTCTTC
cdr3_aa: CASRATGTNEQFF

d_call: TRBD1
v_call: TRBV30
cdr3_length: 15
j_call: TRBJ2-4
clone_size: .
cdr3_nt: TGTGCCTGGAGTAAGGACAGGGGGCAGAAAAACATTCAGTACTTC
cdr3_aa: CAWSKDRGQKNIQYF

d_call: .
v_call: TRBV7-9
cdr3_length: 16
j_call: TRBJ1-3
clone_size: .
cdr3_nt: TGTGCCAGCAGCTTGAACCTTGTCGAGGCTGGAAACACCATATATTTT
cdr3_aa: CASSLNLVEAGNTIYF

d_call: .
v_call: TRBV19
cdr3_length: 17
j_call: TRBJ2-5
clone_size: .
cdr3_nt: TGTGCCAGTAGTATAGATGTTTACTCGGGGGTCCGAGAGACCCAGTACTTC
cdr3_aa: CASSIDVYSGVRETQYF

d_call: TRBD2
v_call: TRBV9
cdr3_length: 15
j_call: TRBJ2-3
clone_size: .
cdr3_nt: TGTGCCAGCAGCGGACTAGCGGAGCTCACAGATACGCAGTATTTT
cdr3_aa: CASSGLAELTDTQYF

d_call: .
v_call: TRBV7-9
cdr3_length: 13
j_call: TRBJ2-2
clone_size: .
cdr3_nt: TGTGCCAGCAGCTTAGGACAGCCCGGGGAGCTGTTTTTT
cdr3_aa: CASSLGQPGELFF

d_call: .
v_call: TRBV25-1
cdr3_length: 13
j_call: TRBJ1-1
clone_size: .
cdr3_nt: TGTGCCAGCAGTGGCGGTTTGAACACTGAAGCTTTCTTT
cdr3_aa: CASSGGLNTEAFF

d_call: .
v_call: TRBV29-1
cdr3_length: 14
j_call: TRBJ2-3
clone_size: once
cdr3_nt: TGCAGCGTTTCCTATCGACTAGTTTCAGATACGCAGTATTTT
cdr3_aa: CSVSYRLVSDTQYF

d_call: .
v_call: TRBV2
cdr3_length: 15
j_call: TRBJ1-2
clone_size: once
cdr3_nt: TGTGCCAGAACCCACCCCAGGCCTACTAACTATGGCTACACCTTC
cdr3_aa: CARTHPRPTNYGYTF

d_call: .
v_call: TRBV7-9
cdr3_length: 13
j_call: TRBJ1-2
clone_size: many
cdr3_nt: TGTGCCAGCAGTCCCAGGGTTTCCTATGGCTACACCTTC
cdr3_aa: CASSPRVSYGYTF

d_call: TRBD1
v_call: TRBV11-2
cdr3_length: 15
j_call: TRBJ2-7
clone_size: .
cdr3_nt: TGTGCCAGCAGCGGGACAGGGACGCTCTCCTACGAGCAGTACTTC
cdr3_aa: CASSGTGTLSYEQYF

d_call: TRBD2
v_call: TRBV11-2
cdr3_length: 17
j_call: TRBJ2-1
clone_size: .
cdr3_nt: TGTGCCAGCAGCTTAGCCGGACTAAGCGGGGGGGCCGATGAGCAGTTCTTC
cdr3_aa: CASSLAGLSGGADEQFF

d_call: TRBD1
v_call: TRBV5-1
cdr3_length: 14
j_call: TRBJ1-1
clone_size: .
cdr3_nt: TGCGCCAGCAGACCGACAGGGTCGGCCACTGAAGCTTTCTTT
cdr3_aa: CASRPTGSATEAFF

d_call: .
v_call: TRBV5-1
cdr3_length: 15
j_call: TRBJ1-2
clone_size: .
cdr3_nt: TGCGCCAGCAGCCCGGTCGGGGGAGGAAACTATGGCTACACCTTC
cdr3_aa: CASSPVGGGNYGYTF

d_call: .
v_call: TRBV5-1
cdr3_length: 14
j_call: TRBJ2-2
clone_size: .
cdr3_nt: TGCGCCAGCAGCGCTGACAGGCCCACCGGGGAGCTGTTTTTT
cdr3_aa: CASSADRPTGELFF

d_call: .
v_call: TRBV4-1
cdr3_length: 16
j_call: TRBJ2-1
clone_size: .
cdr3_nt: TGCGCCAGCAGCCCCTCACCAGGGTTGACCTACAATGAGCAGTTCTTC
cdr3_aa: CASSPSPGLTYNEQFF

d_call: TRBD1
v_call: TRBV2
cdr3_length: 13
j_call: TRBJ1-2
clone_size: .
cdr3_nt: TGTGCCAGCAGCCGGGACAGGAACTATGGCTACACCTTC
cdr3_aa: CASSRDRNYGYTF

d_call: .
v_call: TRBV7-9
cdr3_length: 18
j_call: TRBJ1-1
clone_size: few
cdr3_nt: TGTGCCAGCAGCATTTACCGAGGCAGGCGGGTGGGGAACACTGAAGCTTTCTTT
cdr3_aa: CASSIYRGRRVGNTEAFF